What follows are 2 T cell receptor beta chains derived from one specimen sequenced in a study of T cells in Graves' hyperthyroidism and ophthalmopathy. The TCR beta CDR3 regions underwent amplification using RNA transcripts as the source. In the first-round RT-PCR of the TCR CDR3, the HTBI primer set was used. TCRdb redid the calling of the multiplex PCR reads with MiXCR, one entry per CDR3 protein. The sample carries more than 500,000 distinct CDR3 sequences, approximately 14% recorded once. Sequenced sample: blood. These receptors were collected from a woman in her forties with Graves' ophthalmopathy.

The table lists this clonotype with many counts. The chain has TRBV24-1 and TRBJ2-7, with TRBD1 matching 7 bases. Losses at the gene ends were 5 bases for V and 7 bases for J; bases not matched to a gene: 10. CDR3 length: 14 amino acids. Germline-derived CDR1 and CDR2 are KGHDR and SFDVKD. The DNA for the CDR3 is TGTGCCACCAGTGCGGCAGGGGGACAAGGGGAGCAGTACTTC. It encodes CATSAAGGQGEQYF.

This clonotype was seen at least ten times. The rearrangement links TRBV9 to TRBJ1-1, with D maybe TRBD1 (6 bases). V lost 3 bases, J lost 4 bases, and 13 bases lay in between. CDR1 SGDLS and CDR2 YYNGEE come from the germline V gene. The CDR3 totals 14 residues. The CDR3 DNA sequence: TGTGCCAGCAGCGCAGTGGGGGGGCTCACTGAAGCTTTCTTT. This gives the protein CASSAVGGLTEAFF.